These 30 T cell receptor beta chains were all obtained from the same sample, sequenced in a study of T-cell reconstitution after alpha-beta-depleted transplantation in children listed by TCRdb under 2016. The library was built by means of PCR. The listed sequencing device is Illumina HiSeq 2500. To normalize quantification of the TCRbeta repertoire, the TCR libraries were built with molecular barcoding that relied on unique molecular identifiers. The public reads were reprocessed in TCRdb via fastp at Q25 and MiXCR, keeping in-frame beta chains. Each CDR3 protein appears once, grouped with its most common genes and DNA. In all, the sample holds over 45,000 distinct CDR3 sequences, and approximately 6% of those were seen once. 30% of the sample is taken by the ten largest. The sample's time point label, decoded: day 60 (about 2 months) after transplantation. The treatment or condition label for this specimen denotes: allogeneic hematopoietic cell transplantation with graft depleted of TCRalphabeta T cells and CD19 B cells.

The sequencing here drew on PBMCs, mostly from graft donor cells, taken 60 days after TCRalphabeta/CD19-depleted stem cell transplant. These receptors were obtained from a female patient aged 2-15 years who had a stem cell transplant for aplastic anemia, so the T cells may come from the graft donor.

In its sample, this clonotype was seen many times. The V call is TRBV28, the J call TRBJ2-7; D is perhaps TRBD1 (5 bases). The length of the CDR3 is 12 residues. Trimming left V 3 bases short and J 4 bases short, with 7 bases between. Per the germline V gene, CDR1 is MDHEN and CDR2 is SYDVKM. CDR3 protein: CASSLSGYEQYF. CDR3 coding DNA: TGTGCCAGCAGTTTGTCAGGGTACGAGCAGTACTTC.

This clonotype was counted ten times or more. The chain joins TRBV5-1 to TRBJ2-2; D gene ambiguous. The CDR3 is 15 amino acids. CDR1 is SGHRS and CDR2 is YFSETQ in the germline V gene. V was shortened by 2 bases and J by 0 bases, with 8 bases between the two germline ends. The CDR3 nucleotides are TGCGCCAGCAGCTTATCAACAGCGAACACCGGGGAGCTGTTTTTT. It encodes CASSLSTANTGELFF. The full variable domain, rest sourced from reference TRBV5-1 and TRBJ2-2, is KAGVTQTPRYLIKTRGQQVTLSCSPISGHRSVSWYQQTPGQGLQFLFEYFSETQRNKGNFPGRFSGRQFSNSRSEMNVSTLELGDSALYLCASSLSTANTGELFFGEGSRLTVL.

This clonotype was observed many times. V is TRBV7-2 and J is TRBJ2-1; 10 positions match TRBD2. V was pared by 1 base and J by 2 bases, with 2 bases of the junction left unmatched. CDR3 length: 16 amino acids. CDR1 and CDR2 from the germline V gene are SGHTA and FQGNSA. CDR3 coding DNA: TGTGCCAGCAGCTTAGTTAGCGGGAGGCCCTACAATGAGCAGTTCTTC. It codes for CASSLVSGRPYNEQFF.

This clonotype was seen at least ten times. The chain is built from TRBV18 and TRBJ2-7; D may match TRBD1 or TRBD2 (5 bases each). Trimming stripped 2 bases from V and 1 base from J, with 15 bases between. The CDR3 is 16 residues long. The germline CDR1 and CDR2 sequences are KGHSH and LQKENI. This CDR3 is CASSPSLGTASYEQYF. CDR3 nucleotide sequence: TGTGCCAGCTCACCATCTCTAGGGACCGCTTCCTACGAGCAGTACTTC.

At least ten counts were recorded for this clonotype. The chain couples TRBV21-1 to TRBJ2-2; TRBD1, the D gene given by the table, was not confirmed from the DNA. TRBV21-1 has pseudogene status. CDR3 size: 18 residues. Here the CDR3 DNA reads TGTGCCAGCGCCTTCCCCCCCAGAACCCCGGGTACCACCGGGGAGCTGTTTTTT. This codes for CASAFPPRTPGTTGELFF.

The chain recombines TRBV13 with TRBJ2-7, with 12 positions matching TRBD2. The CDR3 is made up of 15 amino acids. CDR1 is PRHDT and CDR2 is FYEKMQ in the germline V gene (reference sequence). With V trimmed by 5 bases and J by 4 bases, 6 bases remained unmatched. For the CDR3, the DNA is TGTGCCAGCAGCGGGGGGACTAGCGGGTGGTACGAGCAGTACTTC. This translates into CASSGGTSGWYEQYF.

This clonotype showed up many times. The chain carries TRBV29-1 and TRBJ2-3; 8 bases are a match to TRBD2. CDR1 SQVTM and CDR2 ANQGSEA come from the germline V gene. This CDR3 contains 14 residues. The V and J ends lost 4 bases and 5 bases, in that order; junction bases with no gene match: 8. CDR3 in DNA: TGCAGCGTTGCGGTTAGCGGGGTTGGAGATACGCAGTATTTT. This translates into CSVAVSGVGDTQYF.

This clonotype came up many times. The CDR3 coding sequence is TGCGCCAGCAGCTTGGAAGGGGGGAGGACCAACACTGAAGCTTTCTTT. Residues: CASSLEGGRTNTEAFF. The rearrangement uses TRBV5-1 and TRBJ1-1; perhaps TRBD1 as D (6 bases). Trimming took 0 bases from V and 2 from J, leaving 14 bases between them. The V gene's germline CDR1 is SGHRS and CDR2 YFSETQ. The CDR3 is made up of 16 amino acids.

This clonotype was picked up many times. This CDR3 is CASSLEGSTGELFF. CDR3 DNA sequence: TGTGCCAGCAGTTTAGAGGGTAGTACCGGGGAGCTGTTTTTT. V gene TRBV12-3 or TRBV12-4 combines with J gene TRBJ2-2; no clear D. CDR3 length: 14 amino acids. Trimming removed 1 base at V and 5 bases at J, with 8 bases between.

There are many counts of this clonotype. The rearrangement uses TRBV20-1 and TRBJ2-3; the D gene is possibly TRBD1 (6 bases). V was pared by 3 bases and J by 5 bases, with 12 bases between. The germline V gene encodes CDR1 DFQATT and CDR2 SNEGSKA (reference sequence). CDR3 size: 13 residues. The CDR3 loop is CSASQQGVDTQYF. DNA for the CDR3: TGCAGTGCTAGTCAACAGGGCGTAGATACGCAGTATTTT.

This clonotype was counted at least ten times. The chain carries TRBV2 and TRBJ2-7; 10 bases fit TRBD1. The V segment lost 7 bases and the J segment 4 bases; nucleotides outside the gene matches: 4. In germline, CDR1 is SNHLY, CDR2 FYNNEI. The CDR3 is 13 amino acids. CDR3 sequence: CASKGTGAYEQYF. CDR3 coding DNA: TGTGCCAGCAAAGGGACAGGGGCATACGAGCAGTACTTC.

This clonotype was recorded at least ten times. The V call is TRBV9, the J call TRBJ2-1; 7 bases match TRBD1. Looked up from germline, CDR1 is SGDLS and CDR2 is YYNGEE. This CDR3 region has 15 residues. The J segment lost 4 bases and the V segment lost 4 bases, leaving 8 bases of the junction unmatched. The CDR3 protein is CASSSSGTAYNEQFF. The CDR3 DNA sequence: TGTGCCAGCAGCTCATCCGGGACAGCATACAATGAGCAGTTCTTC.

The chain has TRBV30 and TRBJ1-1, with D maybe TRBD1 (5 bases). The CDR3 totals 13 residues. With 0 bases removed from V and 1 base from J, the gap between germline ends came to 6 bases. The germline gives CDR1 GTSNPN, CDR2 SVGIG (reference sequence). CDR3: CAWSVGQNTEAFF. The CDR3 DNA sequence: TGTGCCTGGAGTGTAGGACAGAACACTGAAGCTTTCTTT.

The chain carries TRBV6-2 or TRBV6-3 and TRBJ2-1; tentatively, D is TRBD2 (6 bases). CDR1 is MNHEY, CDR2 SVGEGT, per germline. The CDR3 sequence is 14 residues long. V lost 2 bases and J lost 5, with 10 bases in between. CDR3 in amino acids: CASSYTGLHNEQFF. CDR3 nucleotides: TGTGCCAGCAGTTACACGGGACTCCACAATGAGCAGTTCTTC.

In this sample, this clonotype turned up many times. V and J are TRBV12-3 or TRBV12-4 and TRBJ2-5; 10 bases are a match to TRBD2. V shed 4 bases and J 5 bases; nucleotides not matched to a gene: 4. This CDR3 is built from 14 residues. CDR3 sequence: CASSWGSGGETQYF. The CDR3 DNA follows: TGTGCCAGCAGTTGGGGTAGCGGGGGGGAGACCCAGTACTTC.

This clonotype has a count of ten or more. The chain is built from TRBV7-2 and TRBJ2-3, with 9 positions matching TRBD2. CDR1 is SGHTA and CDR2 is FQGNSA in the germline V gene. This CDR3 spans 15 amino acids. V was clipped by 6 bases and J by 7 bases; unmatched bases: 11. The CDR3 DNA reads TGTGCCAGCAGTAACAGCGGGGGGAATCGGTATACGCAGTATTTT. Translating gives CASSNSGGNRYTQYF. The variable domain in full, completed from reference TRBV7-2 and TRBJ2-3, reads GAGVSQSPSNKVTEKGKDVELRCDPISGHTALYWYRQSLGQGLEFLIYFQGNSAPDKSGLPSDRFSAERTGGSVSTLTIQRTQQEDSAVYLCASSNSGGNRYTQYFGPGTRLTVL.

This clonotype has a count of ten or more. The V and J genes are TRBV7-2 and TRBJ2-1; weak D call: TRBD1 (6 bases). V gave up 3 bases and J gave up 5 bases, with 14 bases separating them. The V gene's germline CDR1 is SGHTA and CDR2 FQGNSA. The CDR3 extends over 15 amino acids. The CDR3 nucleotides read TGTGCCAGCAGCTTGGACAGTGGAGGACACAATGAGCAGTTCTTC. It specifies CASSLDSGGHNEQFF.

This clonotype was observed many times. The J gene is TRBJ2-3, the V gene TRBV2; 11 bases align to TRBD2. The CDR3 length is 14 residues. In germline, CDR1 is SNHLY, CDR2 FYNNEI. Germline trimming cut 9 bases from V and 4 bases from J; bases unmatched to any gene: 6. CDR3 DNA: TGTGCCAGATCGACTAGCGGGGCCCCAGATACGCAGTATTTT. Translation gives CARSTSGAPDTQYF.

This clonotype is judged medium-sized. This chain uses TRBV12-3 or TRBV12-4 with TRBJ2-7, with D unresolved. V lost 2 bases to trimming and J lost 1 base, with 6 bases between them. CDR3 length: 13 amino acids. Here the CDR3 reads CASSLIGSYEQYF. For the CDR3, the DNA is TGTGCCAGCAGTTTAATAGGTTCCTACGAGCAGTACTTC.

This clonotype was counted many times. The rearrangement links TRBV29-1 to TRBJ2-5; TRBD1 or TRBD2 may be the D gene (6 bases each). The germline V gene encodes CDR1 SQVTM and CDR2 ANQGSEA. V shed 4 bases and J shed 2 bases, with 11 bases lying between them. The CDR3 runs to 13 residues. The CDR3 sequence: CSVGWRGQETQYF. The DNA for the CDR3 is TGCAGCGTTGGATGGAGGGGGCAAGAGACCCAGTACTTC.

This clonotype was seen many times. The chain couples TRBV28 to TRBJ2-7; TRBD1 matches 8 bases. The CDR3 length is 16 residues. Germline-derived CDR1 and CDR2 are MDHEN and SYDVKM. V shed 5 bases and J 5 bases; nucleotides not matched to a gene: 14. The CDR3 region has the DNA TGTGCCAGCAGTACGGGGTTTATGGACAGGGACCACGAGCAGTACGTC. Residues: CASSTGFMDRDHEQYV.

In this sample, this clonotype turned up many times. CDR3 region: CASSSSSGNVGDTQYF. CDR3 DNA sequence: TGCGCCAGCAGCTCGTCGAGCGGGAACGTTGGAGATACGCAGTATTTT. The V gene is TRBV5-1, the J gene TRBJ2-3; 7 bases align to TRBD2. The CDR3 runs 16 residues. CDR1 and CDR2 (germline): SGHRS, YFSETQ. J was trimmed by 5 bases and V by 3 bases; bases with no gene match: 12.

This clonotype has ten or more counts. The rearrangement links TRBV10-3 to TRBJ1-6; D is uncertain. CDR3 length: 12 amino acids. Between the trimmed V and J ends, which lost 7 bases and 9 bases, there was a span of 10 bases. Germline CDR1 ENHRY, CDR2 SYGVKD. The CDR3 here is CAINDGISPLHF. DNA of the CDR3: TGTGCCATCAATGACGGGATTTCACCCCTCCACTTT.

This clonotype was seen many times. This sequence joins TRBV12-3 or TRBV12-4 and TRBJ1-6, with 7 bases lining up with TRBD1. The length of the CDR3 is 16 residues. J lost 6 bases, V lost 4 bases, and 9 bases had no gene match. In nucleotides, the CDR3 is TGTGCCAGCAGTTGGGGACAGTTTCACCCTAATTCACCCCTCCACTTT. Amino acids: CASSWGQFHPNSPLHF.

This clonotype came up many times. The V call is TRBV27, the J call TRBJ2-1, with D possibly TRBD2 on 5 matching bases. The ends were cut back, 3 bases at V and 4 bases at J, with 10 bases in the middle. The CDR3 contains 14 residues. Germline V lookup: CDR1 MNHEY, CDR2 SMNVEV (reference sequence). The CDR3 region is CASSFEGRYNEQFF. CDR3 coding DNA: TGTGCCAGCAGTTTCGAAGGGAGATACAATGAGCAGTTCTTC.

Many counts were recorded for this clonotype. The V gene is TRBV5-1, the J gene TRBJ2-2; D remains ambiguous. Trimming took 2 bases from V and 1 from J, leaving 6 bases between them. Germline-derived CDR1 and CDR2 are SGHRS and YFSETQ. The CDR3 has 14 amino acids. The CDR3 DNA follows: TGCGCCAGCAGCTTCACCGGGAACACCGGGGAGCTGTTTTTT. This translates into CASSFTGNTGELFF. The variable domain in full, completed from reference TRBV5-1 and TRBJ2-2, reads KAGVTQTPRYLIKTRGQQVTLSCSPISGHRSVSWYQQTPGQGLQFLFEYFSETQRNKGNFPGRFSGRQFSNSRSEMNVSTLELGDSALYLCASSFTGNTGELFFGEGSRLTVL.

This clonotype was counted at least ten times. CDR3 nucleotide sequence: TGTGCCAGCTCCAGACTAGCGGGGCGCCAAGCAAGCACAGATACGCAGTATTTT. It translates to CASSRLAGRQASTDTQYF. The chain couples TRBV18 to TRBJ2-3; 11 bases line up with TRBD2. The CDR3 spans 18 residues. Germline CDR1 is KGHSH and CDR2 is LQKENI. J lost 0 bases, V lost 6 bases, and 11 bases had no gene match.

This clonotype was observed many times. The rearrangement joins TRBV7-3 to TRBJ1-2; D is unresolved. V dropped 0 bases and J dropped 4 bases, with 3 bases sitting between them. The CDR3 is 12 residues long. CDR1 and CDR2 from the germline V gene are SGHTA and FQGTGA. The CDR3 bases are TGTGCCAGCAGCTTAACCTCCTATGGCTACACCTTC. Translated: CASSLTSYGYTF.

At least ten counts were recorded for this clonotype. The chain employs TRBV9 and TRBJ2-2; 9 bases are a match to TRBD2. Germline CDR1 reads SGDLS; CDR2 reads YYNGEE. Germline trimming cut 4 bases from V and 2 bases from J; bases unmatched to any gene: 6. The CDR3 totals 16 residues. CDR3 nucleotides: TGTGCCAGCAGCTGGTCTAGCGGGGCCAACACCGGGGAGCTGTTTTTT. This encodes CASSWSSGANTGELFF.

This clonotype was counted ten times or more. This chain links TRBV9 with TRBJ2-1, with 7 bases identical to TRBD2. The CDR3 has 16 amino acids. Germline CDR1 and CDR2: SGDLS and YYNGEE. V lost 0 bases to trimming and J lost 2 bases; unmatched junction nucleotides: 5. CDR3 DNA sequence: TGTGCCAGCAGCGTAGGGGAGGGACTTACCTACAATGAGCAGTTCTTC. This encodes CASSVGEGLTYNEQFF.